The present entry profiles one TCR beta chain with its context. CDR1 is LGHNA and CDR2 is YNFKEQ in the germline V gene. The CDR3 has 14 residues. Trimming left V 0 bases short and J 7 bases short, with 10 bases between. Using a J-beta primer mix together with a sample-barcoded 5' primer, a second PCR was run for about 6 to 12 cycles. TCRdb redid the calling of the 5' RACE reads with MiXCR, one entry per CDR3 protein. Seen here are 1.5 million to 2 million distinct CDR3 sequences, around 42% observed once, and the top ten hold more than 20%. These data come from a study of blood T cells in healthy people across ages.

This TCR came from a human donor in good health. The chain is built from TRBV4-2 and TRBJ1-5, with a weak D call TRBD1 (5 bases). Sequenced sample: blood. CDR3 nucleotide sequence: TGTGCCAGCAGCCAAGATCACAGGAAGCAGCCCCAGCATTTT. It codes for CASSQDHRKQPQHF.